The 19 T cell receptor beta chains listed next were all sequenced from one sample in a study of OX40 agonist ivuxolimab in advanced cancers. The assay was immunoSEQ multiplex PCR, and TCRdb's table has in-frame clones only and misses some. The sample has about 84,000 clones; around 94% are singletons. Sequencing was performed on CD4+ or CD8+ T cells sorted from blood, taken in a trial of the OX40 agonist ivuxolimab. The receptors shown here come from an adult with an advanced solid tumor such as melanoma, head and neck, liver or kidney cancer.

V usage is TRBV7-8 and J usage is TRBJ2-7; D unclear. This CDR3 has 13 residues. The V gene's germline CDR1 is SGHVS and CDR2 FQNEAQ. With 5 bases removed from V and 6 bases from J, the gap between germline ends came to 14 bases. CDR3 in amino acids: CASSRFRHGEQYF. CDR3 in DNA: TGTGCCAGCAGCCGATTCAGACACGGCGAGCAGTACTTC.

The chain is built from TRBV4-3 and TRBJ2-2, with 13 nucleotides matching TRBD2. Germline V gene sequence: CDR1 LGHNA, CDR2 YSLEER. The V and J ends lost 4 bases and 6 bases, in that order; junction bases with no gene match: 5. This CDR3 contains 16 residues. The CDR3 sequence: CASSRSTSGRAGELFF. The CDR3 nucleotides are TGCGCCAGCAGCCGGAGTACTAGCGGGAGGGCCGGGGAGCTGTTTTTT.

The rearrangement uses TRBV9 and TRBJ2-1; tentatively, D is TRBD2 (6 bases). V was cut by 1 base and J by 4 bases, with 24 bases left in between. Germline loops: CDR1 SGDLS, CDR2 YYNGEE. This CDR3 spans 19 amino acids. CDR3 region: CASSVRPGEFGSIYNEQFF. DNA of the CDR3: TGTGCCAGCAGCGTAAGGCCCGGGGAATTCGGGAGTATTTACAATGAGCAGTTCTTC.

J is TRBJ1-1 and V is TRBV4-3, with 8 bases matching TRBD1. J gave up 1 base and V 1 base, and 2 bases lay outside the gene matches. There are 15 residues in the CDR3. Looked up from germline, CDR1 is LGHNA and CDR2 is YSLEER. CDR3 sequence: CASSQGTGGNTEAFF. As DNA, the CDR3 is TGCGCCAGCAGCCAAGGAACAGGGGGGAACACTGAAGCTTTCTTT.

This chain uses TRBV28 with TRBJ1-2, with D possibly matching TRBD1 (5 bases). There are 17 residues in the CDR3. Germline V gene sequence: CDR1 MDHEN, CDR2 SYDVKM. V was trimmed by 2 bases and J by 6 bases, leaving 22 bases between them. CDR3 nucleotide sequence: TGTGCCAGCAGTTTAAAGAGTCGTGGGGCGCAGTCCCATGGCTACACCTTC. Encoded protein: CASSLKSRGAQSHGYTF.

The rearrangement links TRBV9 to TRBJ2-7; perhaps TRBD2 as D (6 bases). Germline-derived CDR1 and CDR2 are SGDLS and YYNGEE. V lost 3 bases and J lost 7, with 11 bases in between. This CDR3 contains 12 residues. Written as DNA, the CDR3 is TGTGCCAGCAGCGCTAGGGACTTAGAGCAGTACTTC. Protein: CASSARDLEQYF.

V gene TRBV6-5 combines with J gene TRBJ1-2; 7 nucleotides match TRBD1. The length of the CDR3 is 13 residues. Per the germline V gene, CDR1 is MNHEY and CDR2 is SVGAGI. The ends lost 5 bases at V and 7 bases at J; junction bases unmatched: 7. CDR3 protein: CASSLQGGSGYTF. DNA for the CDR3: TGTGCCAGCAGTCTGCAGGGGGGCTCTGGCTACACCTTC.

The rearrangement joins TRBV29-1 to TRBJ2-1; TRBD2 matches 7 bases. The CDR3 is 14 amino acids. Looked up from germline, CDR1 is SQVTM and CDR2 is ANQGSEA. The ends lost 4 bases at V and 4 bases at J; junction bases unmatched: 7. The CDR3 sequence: CSVVGREAYNEQFF. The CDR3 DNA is TGCAGCGTTGTTGGGAGGGAGGCGTACAATGAGCAGTTCTTC.

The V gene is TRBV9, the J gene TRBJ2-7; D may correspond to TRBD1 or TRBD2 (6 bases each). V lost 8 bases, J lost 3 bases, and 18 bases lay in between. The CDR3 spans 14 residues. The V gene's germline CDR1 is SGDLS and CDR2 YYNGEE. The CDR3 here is CASSPTEGGYEQYF. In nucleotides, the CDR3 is TGTGCCAGTTCCCCAACAGAGGGGGGCTACGAGCAGTACTTC.

DNA of the CDR3: TGTGCCAGCAGCTTTGAGGGGACCGCAGATACGCAGTATTTT. This encodes CASSFEGTADTQYF. This chain links TRBV7-9 with TRBJ2-3; D is perhaps TRBD1 or TRBD2 (5 bases each). Germline CDR1 SEHNR, CDR2 FQNEAQ (reference sequence). The CDR3 extends over 14 amino acids. Between the trimmed V and J ends, which lost 3 bases and 4 bases, there was a span of 11 bases.

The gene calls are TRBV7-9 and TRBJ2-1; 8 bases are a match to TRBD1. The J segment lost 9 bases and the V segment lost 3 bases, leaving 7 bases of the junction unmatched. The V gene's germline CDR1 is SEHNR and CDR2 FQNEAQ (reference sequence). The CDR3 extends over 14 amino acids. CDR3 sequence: CASSFGQGVSEQFF. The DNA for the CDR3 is TGTGCCAGCAGCTTCGGACAGGGAGTGAGTGAGCAGTTCTTC.

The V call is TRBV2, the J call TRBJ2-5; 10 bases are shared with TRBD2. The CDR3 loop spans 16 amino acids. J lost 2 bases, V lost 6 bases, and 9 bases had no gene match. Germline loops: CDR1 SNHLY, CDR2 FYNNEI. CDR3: CASRGGSGRGQETQYF. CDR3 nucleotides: TGTGCCAGCAGGGGGGGAAGCGGGAGGGGACAAGAGACCCAGTACTTC.

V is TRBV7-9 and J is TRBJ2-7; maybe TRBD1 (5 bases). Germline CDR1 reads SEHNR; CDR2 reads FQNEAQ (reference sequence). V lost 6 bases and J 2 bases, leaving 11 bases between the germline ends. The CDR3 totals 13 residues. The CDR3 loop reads CASRGQGPYEQYF. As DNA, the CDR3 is TGTGCCAGCAGGGGTCAGGGCCCCTACGAGCAGTACTTC.

The CDR3 region is CASSPGQGGMNTEAFF. The DNA for the CDR3 is TGTGCCAGCAGCCCCGGGCAGGGCGGCATGAACACTGAAGCTTTCTTT. The chain combines TRBV13 with TRBJ1-1; possibly TRBD1 for D (5 bases). The CDR3 is 16 residues long. V was pared by 5 bases and J by 0 bases, with 16 bases between. Germline V gene sequence: CDR1 PRHDT, CDR2 FYEKMQ (reference sequence).

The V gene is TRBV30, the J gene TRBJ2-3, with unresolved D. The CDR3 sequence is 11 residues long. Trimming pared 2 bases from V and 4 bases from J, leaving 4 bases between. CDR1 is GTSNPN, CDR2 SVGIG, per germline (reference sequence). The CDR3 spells CAWSPSDTQYF. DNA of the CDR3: TGTGCCTGGAGTCCCTCAGATACGCAGTATTTT. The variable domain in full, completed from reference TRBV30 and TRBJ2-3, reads SQTIHQWPATLVQPVGSPLSLECTVEGTSNPNLYWYRQAAGRGLQLLFYSVGIGQISSEVPQNLSASRPQDRQFILSSKKLLLSDSGFYLCAWSPSDTQYFGPGTRLTVL.

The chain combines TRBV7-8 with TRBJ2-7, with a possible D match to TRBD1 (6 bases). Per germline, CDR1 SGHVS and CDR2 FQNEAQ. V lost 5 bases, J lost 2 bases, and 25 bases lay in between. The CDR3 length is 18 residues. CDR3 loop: CASSQIGQRDFLTYEQYF. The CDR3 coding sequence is TGTGCCAGCAGCCAAATTGGACAGAGGGATTTCCTTACCTACGAGCAGTACTTC.

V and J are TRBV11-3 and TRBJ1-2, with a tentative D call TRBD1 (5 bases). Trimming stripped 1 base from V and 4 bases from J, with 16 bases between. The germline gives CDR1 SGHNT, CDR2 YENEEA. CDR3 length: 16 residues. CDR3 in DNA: TGTGCCAGCAGCTTAGCCTTCGCGGGGGATCCCTATGGCTACACCTTC. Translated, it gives CASSLAFAGDPYGYTF.

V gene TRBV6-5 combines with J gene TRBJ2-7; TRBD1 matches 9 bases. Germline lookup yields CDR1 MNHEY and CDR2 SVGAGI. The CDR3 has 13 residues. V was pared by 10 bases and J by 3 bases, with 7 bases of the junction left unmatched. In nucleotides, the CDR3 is TGTGCCACCTCGGGACAGGGAATCTACGAGCAGTACTTC. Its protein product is CATSGQGIYEQYF.

The CDR3 reads CASSALLSNQPQHF. The CDR3 nucleotides read TGTGCCAGCAGTGCCCTCCTTAGCAATCAGCCCCAGCATTTT. This sequence joins TRBV25-1 and TRBJ1-5; D uncertain. V gave up 4 bases and J gave up 0 bases, with 7 bases separating them. CDR1 MGHDK and CDR2 SYGVNS come from the germline V gene. The CDR3 spans 14 residues.